This T cell receptor beta chain derives from a study of T cell changes during pregnancy in multiple sclerosis. From germline, CDR1 is SGHRS and CDR2 YFSETQ. The ends lost 4 bases at V and 6 bases at J; junction bases unmatched: 5. The length of the CDR3 is 13 residues. Only in-frame clones appear in the TCRdb table, and some are missing; sequencing was by immunoSEQ multiplex PCR. Of tens of thousands of clones in the sample, about nine tenths were seen once. A single count supports this clone. The receptor was derived from a female donor with multiple sclerosis, enrolled in a pregnancy study. The chain carries TRBV5-1 and TRBJ2-3, with 7 bases matching TRBD2. Sequenced material: CD4+ T cells from peripheral blood mononuclear cells, taken in the third trimester of pregnancy. The CDR3 region is CASSGLVTDTQYF. For the CDR3, the DNA is TGCGCCAGCAGCGGACTAGTAACGGATACGCAGTATTTT.